This T cell receptor beta chain was recorded in a study of blood T cells in healthy people across ages. They isolated at least 6 million PBMCs from each sample. The germline V gene encodes CDR1 SGHRS and CDR2 YFSETQ. Trimming at V came to 4 bases and at J to 2 bases, leaving 6 bases not matched to a gene. This CDR3 comprises 16 residues. Sample-barcoded 5' priming and a J-beta primer mix drove a second PCR of about 6 to 12 cycles. Every single cDNA molecule received a tag from a template-switch adaptor with 12 random nucleotides. A single record per CDR3 protein comes from TCRdb applying MiXCR to the 5' RACE reads. The sample has about 1.5 million distinct CDR3 sequences; approximately 43% are singletons.

The gene calls are TRBV5-1 and TRBJ2-4, with 10 bases aligning to TRBD2. This receptor was taken from a woman aged 18-29 years in good health. Sample: blood. The DNA for the CDR3 is TGCGCCAGCAGCAGGACTAGCGGAGAGTCCAAAAACATTCAGTACTTC. It is translated as CASSRTSGESKNIQYF.